A selection of T cell receptor beta chains follows, all from one sample in a study of cytomegalovirus exposure and HLA in healthy donors. Using immunoSEQ multiplex PCR, the repertoire was profiled, and TCRdb retains in-frame clones only, with some absent. The sample has about 110,000 clones; less than 70% are singletons. The sequenced material came from PBMCs. The receptors derive from a woman aged 30 to 39 in good health and CMV-seronegative. The CDR3 runs from the conserved cysteine through the conserved F or W. A D gene is named only where the DNA matches it firmly. Not every row has a clone size; where given, it reads once, few, many or a size class.

.	.	15	TRBJ2-1	TRBV28	TGTGCCAGCAGTTATGGAGCGGATAGTTACAATGAGCAGTTCTTC	CASSYGADSYNEQFF
.	.	15	TRBJ1-4	TRBV19	TGTGCCAGTAGTATTGGGGCAGGGACTAATGAAAAACTGTTTTTT	CASSIGAGTNEKLFF
.	.	13	TRBJ2-2	TRBV2	TGTGCCAGCAGGGCTTCCCACACCGGGGAGCTGTTTTTT	CASRASHTGELFF
.	.	13	TRBJ1-2	TRBV19	TGTGCCAGTACTAAACAGGACGGGTTGGGCTACACCTTC	CASTKQDGLGYTF
TRBD1	.	15	TRBJ2-3	TRBV9	TGTGCCAGCAGCCGACAGGGGAGTAGCACAGATACGCAGTATTTT	CASSRQGSSTDTQYF
TRBD1	.	17	TRBJ2-2	TRBV25-1	TGTGCCAGCAGTGACCCAACAGGGGGCCTGAACACCGGGGAGCTGTTTTTT	CASSDPTGGLNTGELFF
TRBD2	.	17	TRBJ2-7	TRBV5-6	TGTGCCAGCAGCTTGGGGTTAGCGGGAGCCGTGGGGTACGAGCAGTACTTC	CASSLGLAGAVGYEQYF
TRBD2	.	14	TRBJ2-7	TRBV10-1	TGCGCCAGCAGTAAGGGACTAGCGGGATACGAGCAGTACTTC	CASSKGLAGYEQYF
.	.	17	TRBJ2-2	TRBV7-9	TGTGCCAGCAGACGAACTAGCCTCCAAAAAAACACCGGGGAGCTGTTTTTT	CASRRTSLQKNTGELFF
TRBD1	few	14	TRBJ2-7	TRBV9	TGTGCCAGCAGCAGGGGACAGGGGATGTACGAGCAGTACTTC	CASSRGQGMYEQYF
.	.	11	TRBJ1-2	TRBV7-9	TGTGCCAGCAGCTTACGCGCTGGCTACACCTTC	CASSLRAGYTF
TRBD1	.	14	TRBJ1-1	TRBV2	TGTGCCAGCAGCCGGGACAGGGTAGCCACTGAAGCTTTCTTT	CASSRDRVATEAFF
TRBD1	.	16	TRBJ1-2	TRBV27	TGTGCCAGCAGTTTAAATGGGGACAGAACTAACTATGGCTACACCTTC	CASSLNGDRTNYGYTF
TRBD2	.	18	TRBJ2-1	TRBV4-2	TGTGCCAGCAGCCAAGGGATCCGGACTAGCGGAAATAACAATGAGCAGTTCTTC	CASSQGIRTSGNNNEQFF
.	once	14	TRBJ2-1	TRBV28	TGTGCCAGCAGCTCCCTTGGCGGCTACAATGAGCAGTTCTTC	CASSSLGGYNEQFF
TRBD2	.	16	TRBJ2-5	TRBV10-3	TGTGCCATCAGTGAGGGGACTAGTTCGGGCCAAGAGACCCAGTACTTC	CAISEGTSSGQETQYF
TRBD1	.	14	TRBJ2-7	TRBV5-4	TGTGCCAGCAGCTCACCGGGACAGACCTGCGAGCAGTACTTC	CASSSPGQTCEQYF
TRBD2	.	15	TRBJ2-7	TRBV5-6	TGTGCCAGCAGCTTGGTGACTAGCGGGACCTACGAGCAGTACTTC	CASSLVTSGTYEQYF
.	.	13	TRBJ1-1	TRBV18	TGTGCCAGCTCACCACCGGTGAGAACTGAAGCTTTCTTT	CASSPPVRTEAFF
.	few	13	TRBJ1-1	TRBV11-3	TGTGCCAGCAGCGTCCGGGGGAACACTGAAGCTTTCTTT	CASSVRGNTEAFF
.	.	13	TRBJ1-1	TRBV29-1	TGCAGCGTTCTGACAGAGATGAACACTGAAGCTTTCTTT	CSVLTEMNTEAFF
TRBD2	.	16	TRBJ2-3	TRBV5-4	TGTGCCAGCAGCTTGAAACTAGCGGGAGGCGCAGATACGCAGTATTTT	CASSLKLAGGADTQYF
TRBD1	few	16	TRBJ1-1	TRBV19	TGTGCCAGTAGTGCCACCCCCGGGACAGGGGGCACTGAAGCTTTCTTT	CASSATPGTGGTEAFF
.	.	12	TRBJ2-1	TRBV5-1	TGCGCCAGCAGCTTGGCCCTACGGGAGCAGTTCTTC	CASSLALREQFF
.	few	14	TRBJ1-2	TRBV28	TGTGCCAGCAGTTTACCAGGGCGCGACTATGGCTACACCTTC	CASSLPGRDYGYTF
.	few	14	TRBJ1-1	TRBV29-1	TGCAGCGTTGAAGACCCGGACAGTGGGACTGAAGCTTTCTTT	CSVEDPDSGTEAFF
.	once	13	TRBJ2-3	TRBV5-1	TGCGCCAGCAGCGAGGAGCGGGCCGATACGCAGTATTTT	CASSEERADTQYF
TRBD1	.	14	TRBJ1-5	TRBV6-1	TGTGCCAGCGCGGGACAGGGGAGCAATCAGCCCCAGCATTTT	CASAGQGSNQPQHF
TRBD2	.	19	TRBJ2-5	TRBV5-1	TGCGCCAGCAGCTTGGCACAGACTAGCGGGAGGGCTGGGGGAGAGACCCAGTACTTC	CASSLAQTSGRAGGETQYF
TRBD1	.	13	TRBJ1-2	TRBV30	TGTGCCTGGAGTTCACAGGGGGCGGGTGGCTACACCTTC	CAWSSQGAGGYTF
TRBD2	.	17	TRBJ2-1	TRBV9	TGTGCCAGCAGCGTAGGGCTAGCGGGAGCCCCCTACAATGAGCAGTTCTTC	CASSVGLAGAPYNEQFF
TRBD1	.	15	TRBJ1-5	TRBV19	TGTGCCAGTAGCCAGGACAGGGACCCCAATCAGCCCCAGCATTTT	CASSQDRDPNQPQHF
.	.	12	TRBJ2-7	TRBV12-5	TGTGCTAGTGGTTTGGATGACTTTGGGCAGTACTTC	CASGLDDFGQYF
TRBD2	.	19	TRBJ2-2	TRBV18	TGTGCCAGCTCCCGATGGACTAGCGGGAGTCTGGAGAACACCGGGGAGCTGTTTTTT	CASSRWTSGSLENTGELFF
.	once	14	TRBJ2-1	TRBV28	TGTGCCAGCAGCACCCAGGCCCGGTACAATGAGCAGTTCTTC	CASSTQARYNEQFF
TRBD2	.	16	TRBJ2-5	TRBV25-1	TGTGCCAGCAGTGACCCCGGACTAGCGGGATGGGAGACCCAGTACTTC	CASSDPGLAGWETQYF
.	.	17	TRBJ2-3	TRBV4-3	TGCGCCAGCAGCCAAGTTGCGGGACAGTATAGCACAGATACGCAGTATTTT	CASSQVAGQYSTDTQYF
.	.	18	TRBJ2-2	TRBV12-1	TGTGCCAGCAGCCCCCGGACTAGCGGGAGGGCCGACAGCGGGGAGCTGTTTTTT	CASSPRTSGRADSGELFF
.	.	15	TRBJ2-5	TRBV7-3	TGTGCCAGCAGCCATAGGACTTCTTCAGTGGAGACCCAGTACTTC	CASSHRTSSVETQYF
TRBD1	once	15	TRBJ1-2	TRBV2	TGTGCCAGCAGCTCGAACAGGGGGTCTAACTATGGCTACACCTTC	CASSSNRGSNYGYTF
.	.	15	TRBJ2-3	TRBV11-1	TGTGCCAGCAGCTTAGGACCTAGCGGCACAGATACGCAGTATTTT	CASSLGPSGTDTQYF
.	.	15	TRBJ1-1	TRBV7-9	TGTGCCAGCACCACGAGGATGGGAGGGAACACTGAAGCTTTCTTT	CASTTRMGGNTEAFF
.	once	17	TRBJ1-3	TRBV5-1	TGCGCCAGCAGCCATAAACCGGGACAAAACTCTGGAAACACCATATATTTT	CASSHKPGQNSGNTIYF
TRBD1	few	14	TRBJ1-6	TRBV27	TGTGCCAGCAGTTTAGACAGGGTAGCTTCACCCCTCCACTTT	CASSLDRVASPLHF
TRBD1	.	14	TRBJ1-2	TRBV7-4	TGTGCCAGCAGCTTAGGAGGAGGGGGCAATGGCTACACCTTC	CASSLGGGGNGYTF
TRBD2	.	19	TRBJ2-2	TRBV11-2	TGTGCCAGCAGCTCGATAATGACTAGCGGGAGAGCTAACACCGGGGAGCTGTTTTTT	CASSSIMTSGRANTGELFF
.	.	14	TRBJ2-1	TRBV9	TGTGCCAGCAGCGTAGCGGGAGCTTTCGATGAGCAGTTCTTC	CASSVAGAFDEQFF
.	.	13	TRBJ1-2	TRBV28	TGTGCCAGCAGTTGGAACAGGAAACATGGCTACACCTTC	CASSWNRKHGYTF
TRBD1	.	16	TRBJ1-5	TRBV5-4	TGTGCCAGCAGCCGCACAGGGGATGGGGACAATCAGCCCCAGCATTTT	CASSRTGDGDNQPQHF
.	.	12	TRBJ1-4	TRBV7-3	TGTGCCAGCTGGGCGGGGAATGAAAAACTGTTTTTT	CASWAGNEKLFF
.	few	13	TRBJ2-5	TRBV2	TGTGCCAGCAGTGAGTGGGAGAAAGAGACCCAGTACTTC	CASSEWEKETQYF
.	.	11	TRBJ1-2	TRBV6-1	TGTGCCACCAGGGGATCGGGAGGCTACACCTTC	CATRGSGGYTF
.	.	11	TRBJ1-1	TRBV20-1	TGCAGTGCTAGAGGGGGGGGAGAAGCTTTCTTT	CSARGGGEAFF
.	.	13	TRBJ1-5	TRBV28	TGTGCCAGCAGTTTGTATAGCAATCAGCCCCAGCATTTT	CASSLYSNQPQHF